The 18 T cell receptor beta chains listed next were all sequenced from one sample in a study of blood T cell repertoires in COVID-19. Sequencing used immunoSEQ multiplex PCR; TCRdb keeps in-frame clones, though not all of them. The sample lists around 300,000 clones, around 89% occurring once. Sequenced input: PBMCs or T cells enriched from blood (not recorded which). The receptors here all came from a woman younger than 30 who had recovered from COVID-19.

V gene TRBV5-1 combines with J gene TRBJ2-4; 7 nucleotides line up with TRBD1. CDR3 length equals 15 residues. The V gene's germline CDR1 is SGHRS and CDR2 YFSETQ. With 0 bases clipped from V and 0 bases from J, the junction kept 0 bases outside the gene matches. This CDR3 is CASSLDRGAKNIQYF. The CDR3 DNA follows: TGCGCCAGCAGCTTGGACAGGGGAGCCAAAAACATTCAGTACTTC.

V and J are TRBV9 and TRBJ2-3; TRBD2 might be the D (6 bases). Looked up from germline, CDR1 is SGDLS and CDR2 is YYNGEE. V lost 4 bases and J 3 bases, leaving 15 bases between the germline ends. This CDR3 contains 15 residues. In DNA form, the CDR3 reads TGTGCCAGCAGCTTCTCTGGGACTTATACAGATACGCAGTATTTT. Translated: CASSFSGTYTDTQYF.

The rearrangement links TRBV7-9 to TRBJ2-1; D is ambiguous. V lost 3 bases and J lost 10, with 7 bases in between. The CDR3 totals 11 residues. Germline values: CDR1 SEHNR, CDR2 FQNEAQ (reference sequence). The CDR3 sequence is CASSFRFEQFF. The CDR3 bases are TGTGCCAGCAGCTTCAGGTTCGAGCAGTTCTTC.

The chain carries TRBV2 and TRBJ1-2, with TRBD1 matching over 11 bases. CDR1 is SNHLY, CDR2 FYNNEI, per germline. Germline trimming cut 4 bases from V and 4 bases from J; bases unmatched to any gene: 8. The CDR3 loop spans 16 amino acids. As DNA, the CDR3 is TGTGCCAGCAGTGGACCGGGACAGGGGGTACCCTATGGCTACACCTTC. Amino acid sequence: CASSGPGQGVPYGYTF.

The gene calls are TRBV10-3 and TRBJ1-2; unclear D gene. The germline CDR1 and CDR2 sequences are ENHRY and SYGVKD. The CDR3 has 11 amino acids. The V end was cut by 0 bases, the J end by 8 bases, with 4 bases between. The CDR3 sequence: CAISESRGYTF. The CDR3 nucleotides are TGTGCCATCAGTGAGTCGAGGGGCTACACCTTC.

The rearrangement uses TRBV10-2 and TRBJ1-5, with D unresolved. This CDR3 contains 15 residues. Germline lookup yields CDR1 WSHSY and CDR2 SAAADI. Trimming took off 2 bases at V and 4 bases at J, with 12 bases between the two ends. The CDR3 coding sequence is TGCGCCAGCAGTGAGGTTGGAGTTCCTAATCAGCCCCAGCATTTT. Protein: CASSEVGVPNQPQHF.

V and J are TRBV6-6 and TRBJ2-7, with D possibly matching TRBD2 (6 bases). Germline CDR1 is MNHNY and CDR2 is SVGAGI (reference sequence). The CDR3 is made up of 14 amino acids. Trimming took 0 bases from V and 2 from J, leaving 8 bases between them. CDR3: CASSYSRETYEQYF. In DNA, the CDR3 is TGTGCCAGCAGTTACTCGCGGGAAACCTACGAGCAGTACTTC.

The chain has TRBV7-9 and TRBJ2-1; TRBD2 aligns across 14 bases. The CDR3 spans 16 residues. The germline gives CDR1 SEHNR, CDR2 FQNEAQ (reference sequence). With 5 bases clipped from V and 2 bases from J, the junction kept 2 bases outside the gene matches. The CDR3 sequence is CASSPGLAGAYNEQFF. The CDR3 nucleotides read TGTGCCAGCAGCCCGGGACTAGCGGGGGCCTACAATGAGCAGTTCTTC.

This clone was found many times. Within the sample, other DNA sequences also encode this same CDR3. This sequence joins TRBV25-1 and TRBJ1-2; D not resolved. Trimming stripped 3 bases from V and 5 bases from J, with 7 bases between. Germline V gene sequence: CDR1 MGHDK, CDR2 SYGVNS. This CDR3 is 12 amino acids long. The DNA for the CDR3 is TGTGCCAGCAGTGATGGGAGATATGGCTACACCTTC. Amino acids: CASSDGRYGYTF.

The chain links TRBV5-1 to TRBJ2-1; 10 positions match TRBD1. This CDR3 region has 15 residues. V gave up 4 bases and J gave up 5 bases; unmatched junction bases: 6. CDR1 and CDR2 from the germline V gene are SGHRS and YFSETQ. DNA for the CDR3: TGCGCCAGCAGCGGGAGGACAGGGGGTAACAATGAGCAGTTCTTC. Encoded protein: CASSGRTGGNNEQFF.

The chain couples TRBV7-8 to TRBJ1-4; D gene unclear. This CDR3 comprises 14 residues. CDR1 and CDR2 (germline): SGHVS, FQNEAQ. The V gene lost 5 bases and the J gene lost 5 bases, with 12 bases spanning the gap. The CDR3 loop is CASSLSGRNEKLFF. The CDR3 nucleotides read TGTGCCAGCAGCCTATCGGGAAGGAATGAAAAACTGTTTTTT.

The CDR3 here is CASHPGQLYGYTF. DNA for the CDR3: TGTGCCAGCCACCCTGGACAGCTCTATGGCTACACCTTC. The rearrangement uses TRBV6-5 and TRBJ1-2; TRBD1 might be the D (6 bases). The CDR3 has 13 amino acids. Per the germline V gene, CDR1 is MNHEY and CDR2 is SVGAGI. The V end lost 8 bases, the J end lost 4 bases, and 14 bases lay between the germline ends.

The chain is built from TRBV12-5 and TRBJ2-2; no definite D call. The CDR3 sequence is 13 residues long. Germline V lookup: CDR1 LGHNT, CDR2 FRNRAP. V gave up 8 bases and J gave up 1 base, with 8 bases separating them. In nucleotides, the CDR3 is TGTGCTAGTTCACCGGTGAACACCGGGGAGCTGTTTTTT. Translated, it gives CASSPVNTGELFF.

This clone turned up a few times. The chain combines TRBV5-1 with TRBJ1-1; 9 positions match TRBD1. Trimming removed 0 bases from V and 1 base from J; junction bases left unmatched: 1. This CDR3 has 15 residues. Per the germline V gene, CDR1 is SGHRS and CDR2 is YFSETQ. The CDR3 bases are TGCGCCAGCAGCTTGGGGGACAGGGAGAACACTGAAGCTTTCTTT. As protein: CASSLGDRENTEAFF.

V and J are TRBV19 and TRBJ1-5; D not resolved. V was pared by 11 bases and J by 0 bases, with 5 bases between. Germline values: CDR1 LNHDA, CDR2 SQIVND (reference sequence). The CDR3 runs to 11 residues. The CDR3 sequence is CALYSNQPQHF. CDR3 nucleotide sequence: TGTGCCCTGTATAGCAATCAGCCCCAGCATTTT.

The chain joins TRBV10-2 to TRBJ1-6, with D perhaps matching TRBD1 (6 bases). The V end was cut by 4 bases, the J end by 9 bases, with 13 bases between. The CDR3 is 14 amino acids. Germline V CDR1 and CDR2: WSHSY, SAAADI. The CDR3 spells CASSVNRAGSPLHF. The CDR3 coding sequence is TGCGCCAGCAGTGTTAACAGGGCAGGTTCACCCCTCCACTTT.

The gene calls are TRBV2 and TRBJ1-4; D gene ambiguous. This CDR3 comprises 15 residues. V dropped 0 bases and J dropped 4 bases, with 9 bases sitting between them. Germline loops: CDR1 SNHLY, CDR2 FYNNEI. The DNA for the CDR3 is TGTGCCAGCAGTGAAGCGCGAGCGCTTAATGAAAAACTGTTTTTT. Translated, it gives CASSEARALNEKLFF. The complete variable domain, with remaining parts taken from reference TRBV2 and TRBJ1-4, reads EPEVTQTPSHQVTQMGQEVILRCVPISNHLYFYWYRQILGQKVEFLVSFYNNEISEKSEIFDDQFSVERPDGSNFTLKIRSTKLEDSAMYFCASSEARALNEKLFFGSGTQLSVL.

A note on this clone: At one end, the junction sequence differs from germline, possibly due to a read error. The V call is TRBV11-2, the J call TRBJ1-1, with D possibly being TRBD1 (6 bases). The CDR3 is made up of 17 amino acids. The germline V gene encodes CDR1 SGHAT and CDR2 FQNNGV. This CDR3 reads CASTLGTSGDRDTEAFF. CDR3 sequence (DNA): TGTGCCAGCACCTTAGGGACATCCGGTGATAGGGACACTGAAGCTTTCTTT.